Listed below are T cell receptor beta chains from one sample, sequenced in a study of early T cells in non-severe SARS-CoV-2 infection. TCRdb analysed the 5' RACE reads with MiXCR anew, one entry per CDR3 protein. The sample shows roughly 86,000 distinct CDR3 sequences, around 15% of them seen only once. The specimen was whole blood. The receptors shown here come from an adult who was a healthcare worker with PCR-confirmed SARS-CoV-2 infection or an uninfected control (not recorded which). Each CDR3 is given with its conserved first and last residue. D genes are given only for firm matches. Size tells how often a clone was seen (once, few, many) or the class of an expanded clone, and some rows leave it out.

clone size,V gene,J gene,D gene,CDR3 protein,CDR3 DNA
-,TRBV5-4,TRBJ1-1,-,CASSFYGGVAFF,TGTGCCAGCAGCTTCTACGGGGGAGTAGCTTTCTTT
-,TRBV9,TRBJ2-3,-,CASSDPGQLSTDTQYF,TGTGCCAGCAGCGACCCAGGACAGTTGAGCACAGATACGCAGTATTTT
few,TRBV5-1,TRBJ2-5,TRBD2,CASSLGTSVQETQYF,TGCGCCAGCAGCTTGGGGACTAGCGTTCAAGAGACCCAGTACTTC
few,TRBV18,TRBJ1-5,-,CASSPPPGQGQPQHF,TGTGCCAGCTCACCACCCCCAGGTCAGGGGCAGCCCCAGCATTTT
few,TRBV28,TRBJ1-5,-,CASSTTHQPQHF,TGTGCCAGCAGTACAACACATCAGCCCCAGCATTTT
-,TRBV4-1,TRBJ1-5,-,CASSQVPQGPQHF,TGCGCCAGCAGCCAAGTGCCACAAGGGCCCCAGCATTTT
-,TRBV7-9,TRBJ1-1,-,CASSLTGVTEAFF,TGTGCCAGCAGCTTAACCGGTGTCACTGAAGCTTTCTTT
-,TRBV19,TRBJ1-5,-,CASSISWYSNQPQHF,TGTGCCAGTAGTATCTCCTGGTATAGCAATCAGCCCCAGCATTTT
many,TRBV5-1,TRBJ2-1,TRBD2,CASSMGLAQSEQFF,TGCGCCAGCAGCATGGGACTAGCGCAGTCTGAGCAGTTCTTC
few,TRBV29-1,TRBJ2-5,TRBD2,CSVFSGETQYF,TGCAGCGTTTTTAGCGGGGAGACCCAGTACTTC
few,TRBV9,TRBJ1-4,-,CASSVAPGNNEKLFF,TGTGCCAGCAGCGTAGCCCCCGGTAATAATGAAAAACTGTTTTTT
few,TRBV29-1,TRBJ1-1,-,CSVERGRGTEAFF,TGCAGCGTTGAAAGGGGAAGGGGCACTGAAGCTTTCTTT
few,TRBV6-1,TRBJ2-4,-,CACDFGKNIQYF,TGTGCCTGCGATTTCGGCAAAAACATTCAGTACTTC
-,TRBV12-5,TRBJ2-5,-,CASGLVAPQETQYF,TGTGCTAGTGGTTTGGTCGCACCCCAAGAGACCCAGTACTTC
many,TRBV19,TRBJ2-3,-,CASRQVVGTDTQYF,TGTGCCAGTAGACAGGTCGTCGGGACAGATACGCAGTATTTT
-,TRBV20-1,TRBJ2-3,TRBD2,CSAREMRGAGSTQYF,TGCAGTGCTAGAGAGATGCGGGGGGCTGGTTCCACGCAGTATTTT
few,TRBV12-3/TRBV12-4,TRBJ1-1,-,CASSQYTEAFF,TGTGCCAGCAGCCAGTACACTGAAGCTTTCTTT
-,TRBV7-7,TRBJ2-3,-,CASSLLGQNTQYF,TGTGCCAGCAGCTTACTGGGGCAGAATACGCAGTATTTT
few,TRBV6-1,TRBJ2-3,-,CASTRVSDTQYF,TGTGCCAGCACCAGGGTCTCAGATACGCAGTATTTT
few,TRBV7-9,TRBJ1-2,TRBD1,CASSLAGQGFGYTF,TGTGCCAGCAGCTTAGCGGGACAGGGGTTCGGCTACACCTTC
-,TRBV29-1,TRBJ1-2,TRBD1,CSVEKGSGTGDGYTF,TGCAGCGTTGAAAAGGGAAGTGGGACAGGGGACGGCTACACCTTC
-,TRBV6-6,TRBJ1-6,-,CASFISRGGNNSPLHF,TGTGCCAGCTTTATCTCTCGGGGGGGCAATAATTCACCCCTCCACTTT
few,TRBV20-1,TRBJ2-1,-,CSARGSPESLNEQFF,TGCAGTGCTAGAGGGTCCCCAGAAAGTCTCAATGAGCAGTTCTTC
-,TRBV7-2,TRBJ2-2,TRBD1,CASSLEGMTGWRTGELFF,TGTGCCAGCAGCTTAGAGGGGATGACAGGGTGGAGGACCGGGGAGCTGTTTTTT
many,TRBV29-1,TRBJ1-1,-,CSVSPGGGIEAFF,TGCAGCGTTTCCCCCGGGGGGGGCATTGAAGCTTTCTTT
few,TRBV27,TRBJ2-4,-,CASMDIYRAKNIQYF,TGTGCCAGCATGGACATTTACCGAGCCAAAAACATTCAGTACTTC
-,TRBV30,TRBJ1-2,-,CAWSAQRYDYGYTF,TGTGCCTGGAGCGCCCAGAGATACGACTATGGCTACACCTTC
few,TRBV2,TRBJ2-3,-,CASSRRQDTQYF,TGTGCCAGCAGTAGGAGACAGGATACGCAGTATTTT
few,TRBV6-2/TRBV6-3,TRBJ2-3,TRBD2,CASSGPSGGSTDTQYF,TGTGCCAGCAGTGGGCCGAGCGGGGGAAGCACAGATACGCAGTATTTT
-,TRBV20-1,TRBJ2-5,-,CSAYPWGGGTQYF,TGCAGTGCCTATCCCTGGGGTGGTGGGACCCAGTACTTC
once,TRBV12-3/TRBV12-4,TRBJ1-1,-,CASTSWSGTEAFF,TGTGCCAGCACCTCCTGGAGCGGAACTGAAGCTTTCTTT
-,TRBV20-1,TRBJ2-3,TRBD2,CSATTSGGRTDTQYF,TGCAGTGCCACAACTAGCGGGGGGCGAACAGATACGCAGTATTTT
few,TRBV15,TRBJ2-4,-,CATSRVKGNIQYF,TGTGCCACCAGCAGAGTCAAGGGGAACATTCAGTACTTC